This T cell receptor beta chain was obtained from a study of OX40 agonist ivuxolimab in advanced cancers. Study details: A history of anti-PD-1, anti-PD-L1 or anti-CTLA-4 therapy was acceptable, and 40% to 45% had some.

Autoimmune disease history or systemic immunosuppression excluded patients. As concerns this clone: Its cognate antigen is unknown.

Study-wide results and caveats: The mean number of expanded clones was higher in CD8+ T cells than in CD4+.

Profiling relied on immunoSEQ multiplex PCR, and the TCRdb table lists in-frame clones only, not all of them. The data show tens of thousands of clones, about 90% seen once. This clonotype was sampled from an adult with an advanced solid tumor such as melanoma, head and neck, liver or kidney cancer. The material was CD4+ or CD8+ T cells sorted from blood, obtained in a trial of the OX40 agonist ivuxolimab.

The CDR3 protein is CASSQDAGPQGADTQYF. CDR3 nucleotides: TGCGCCAGCAGCCAGGACGCAGGACCTCAAGGGGCAGATACGCAGTATTTT. The rearrangement links TRBV5-1 to TRBJ2-3, with D perhaps TRBD1 (5 bases). The length of the CDR3 is 17 residues. Germline CDR1 reads SGHRS; CDR2 reads YFSETQ. V lost 4 bases to trimming and J lost 4 bases, with 22 bases between them.